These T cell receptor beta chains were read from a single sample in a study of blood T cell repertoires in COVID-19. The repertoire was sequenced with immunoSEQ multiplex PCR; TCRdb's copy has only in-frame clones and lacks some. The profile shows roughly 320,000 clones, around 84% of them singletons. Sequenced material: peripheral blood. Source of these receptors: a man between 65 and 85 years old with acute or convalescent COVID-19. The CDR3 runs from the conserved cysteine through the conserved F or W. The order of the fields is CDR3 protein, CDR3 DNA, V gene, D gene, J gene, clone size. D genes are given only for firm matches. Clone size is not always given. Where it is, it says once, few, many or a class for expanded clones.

CDR3: CASSDTRGGRNSPLHF
DNA: TGTGCCAGCAGCGATACTCGGGGGGGCCGGAATTCACCCCTCCACTTT
V: TRBV25-1
D: NA
J: TRBJ1-6
size: NA

CDR3: CASSLHRASGPLHF
DNA: TGTGCCAGCAGCCTTCACAGGGCCTCCGGGCCCCTCCACTTT
V: TRBV11-2
D: NA
J: TRBJ1-6
size: NA

CDR3: CASTHRGWGGSQYF
DNA: TGTGCCAGCACCCATCGGGGGTGGGGCGGTTCACAGTACTTC
V: TRBV28
D: NA
J: TRBJ2-7
size: NA

CDR3: CASSPTGGYEQYF
DNA: TGTGCCAGCAGCCCCACAGGGGGCTACGAGCAGTACTTC
V: TRBV7-9
D: TRBD1
J: TRBJ2-7
size: NA

CDR3: CSAEGGARPGELFF
DNA: TGCAGCGCCGAAGGTGGGGCCCGACCCGGGGAGCTGTTTTTT
V: TRBV29-1
D: NA
J: TRBJ2-2
size: NA

CDR3: CASSLDNRGEGQPQHF
DNA: TGTGCCAGCAGCTTAGATAACAGGGGGGAAGGTCAGCCCCAGCATTTT
V: TRBV11-3
D: TRBD1
J: TRBJ1-5
size: once

CDR3: CASSPRETSNQPQHF
DNA: TGTGCCAGCTCACCTCGCGAAACTAGCAATCAGCCCCAGCATTTT
V: TRBV18
D: NA
J: TRBJ1-5
size: NA

CDR3: CASSTSGQDEAFF
DNA: TGTGCCAGCAGTACCTCGGGACAGGATGAAGCTTTCTTT
V: TRBV28
D: TRBD1
J: TRBJ1-1
size: many

CDR3: CASSPSSGGVSYNEQFF
DNA: TGTGCCAGCAGCCCTTCGTCCGGCGGCGTAAGCTACAATGAGCAGTTCTTC
V: TRBV28
D: NA
J: TRBJ2-1
size: NA

CDR3: CASSDQGDSGNTIYF
DNA: TGTGCCAGCAGCGACCAGGGTGATTCTGGAAACACCATATATTTT
V: TRBV9
D: NA
J: TRBJ1-3
size: NA

CDR3: CASSEGDRGHEQYF
DNA: TGCGCCAGCAGCGAGGGGGACAGGGGCCACGAGCAGTACTTC
V: TRBV5-1
D: TRBD1
J: TRBJ2-7
size: NA

CDR3: CASSVSSGTNTGELFF
DNA: TGTGCCAGCAGCGTATCTAGCGGGACGAACACCGGGGAGCTGTTTTTT
V: TRBV9
D: TRBD2
J: TRBJ2-2
size: NA

CDR3: CASSWGGQGTYGYTF
DNA: TGTGCCAGCAGCTGGGGGGGACAGGGAACATACGGCTACACCTTC
V: TRBV7-2
D: TRBD1
J: TRBJ1-2
size: NA

CDR3: CASSPSGSQYNEQFF
DNA: TGTGCCAGCAGCCCGAGCGGGAGTCAATACAATGAGCAGTTCTTC
V: TRBV7-2
D: TRBD2
J: TRBJ2-1
size: NA

CDR3: CASSLDGGPYNEQFF
DNA: TGTGCCAGCAGCTTAGACGGAGGGCCCTACAATGAGCAGTTCTTC
V: TRBV7-2
D: NA
J: TRBJ2-1
size: NA

CDR3: CASSRPGQGDTEAFF
DNA: TGTGCCAGCAGCCGCCCGGGACAGGGGGACACTGAAGCTTTCTTT
V: TRBV5-4
D: TRBD1
J: TRBJ1-1
size: NA